This T cell receptor (beta chain) was sequenced during a study of blood T cell repertoires in COVID-19. Background on the study: Collection of acute and convalescent COVID-19 samples took place in the United States, Italy and Spain.

Generated by immunoSEQ multiplex PCR, the TCRdb table keeps only in-frame clones and is missing some. The table records around 20,000 clones, about 90% of them present only once. The V segment lost 2 bases and the J segment 4 bases; nucleotides outside the gene matches: 3. CDR1 is MNHEY, CDR2 SMNVEV, per germline (reference sequence). The CDR3 has 14 amino acids. The count of this clone is one. The chain has TRBV27 and TRBJ1-1, with TRBD1 matching over 8 bases. The receptor was derived from a human donor in a cohort sampled during active COVID-19. Sample: peripheral blood. This CDR3 is CASSLRGQVTEAFF. CDR3 sequence (DNA): TGTGCCAGCAGTTTACGGGGACAGGTCACTGAAGCTTTCTTT.